The 24 T cell receptor beta chains below all came from one sample that was sequenced in a study of OX40 agonist ivuxolimab in advanced cancers. TCRdb keeps only in-frame clones here, not all; method: immunoSEQ multiplex PCR. The data contain 30,000 to 35,000 clones, roughly 80% of them singletons. This specimen consisted of CD4+ or CD8+ T cells sorted from blood, obtained in a trial of the OX40 agonist ivuxolimab. The receptors stem from an adult with an advanced solid tumor such as melanoma, head and neck, liver or kidney cancer.

This clone was seen just once. The CDR3 spells CAWSTTGVGYEQYF. The CDR3 DNA sequence: TGTGCCTGGAGTACAACAGGGGTGGGGTACGAGCAGTACTTC. This chain joins TRBV30 and TRBJ2-7; 7 bases map to TRBD1. Trimming cost V 2 bases and J 4 bases; bases outside gene matches: 8. In germline, CDR1 is GTSNPN, CDR2 SVGIG (reference sequence). CDR3 length: 14 amino acids.

The chain uses TRBV10-3 and TRBJ2-3; possibly TRBD1 for D (7 bases). Germline CDR1 is ENHRY and CDR2 is SYGVKD. V dropped 3 bases and J dropped 4 bases, with 11 bases sitting between them. This CDR3 has 14 amino acids. The CDR3, as DNA: TGTGCCATCAGTGACAGGGGGGATTCAGATACGCAGTATTTT. The encoded protein is CAISDRGDSDTQYF.

This chain links TRBV28 with TRBJ1-2; no reliable D call. Trimming left V 2 bases short and J 5 bases short, with 12 bases between. Germline V gene sequence: CDR1 MDHEN, CDR2 SYDVKM. The CDR3 runs 14 residues. The DNA for the CDR3 is TGTGCCAGCAGTTTAACGGGGAGCGCTTATGGCTACACCTTC. This codes for CASSLTGSAYGYTF.

The V call is TRBV4-3, the J call TRBJ2-3, with D possibly TRBD1 on 6 matching bases. V was trimmed by 0 bases and J by 2 bases, leaving 15 bases between them. Germline V lookup: CDR1 LGHNA, CDR2 YSLEER. CDR3 size: 17 residues. This CDR3 reads CASSQDAWGQVTDTQYF. The CDR3 DNA sequence: TGCGCCAGCAGCCAAGATGCGTGGGGACAAGTCACAGATACGCAGTATTTT.

The chain's CDR3 is CASSLAFGLGIYNEQFF. The CDR3 DNA is TGTGCCAGCAGCTTAGCTTTTGGGTTGGGGATTTACAATGAGCAGTTCTTC. This chain links TRBV7-2 with TRBJ2-1, with unresolved D. Trimming took 0 bases from V and 4 from J, leaving 16 bases between them. Germline CDR1 is SGHTA and CDR2 is FQGNSA. This CDR3 has 17 residues.

In this sample, this clone turned up a few times. This sequence joins TRBV7-9 and TRBJ2-5; D call uncertain. Germline V gene sequence: CDR1 SEHNR, CDR2 FQNEAQ (reference sequence). Deletions cut 2 bases from V and 0 bases from J, with 10 bases between. CDR3 size: 15 residues. In DNA form, the CDR3 reads TGTGCCAGCAGCTTATCCTCCGCGTACCAAGAGACCCAGTACTTC. It is translated as CASSLSSAYQETQYF.

This clone has a handful of counts. This rearrangement joins TRBV4-3 to TRBJ2-1; TRBD2 is a possible D gene (5 bases). Per the germline V gene, CDR1 is LGHNA and CDR2 is YSLEER. The CDR3 has 15 amino acids. The V gene lost 1 base and the J gene lost 6 bases, with 13 bases spanning the gap. Here the CDR3 reads CASSQGLAIGNEQFF. Here the CDR3 DNA reads TGCGCCAGCAGCCAAGGGCTAGCTATAGGCAATGAGCAGTTCTTC.

This chain uses TRBV19 with TRBJ2-2, with unresolved D. The CDR3 runs to 14 residues. Germline-derived CDR1 and CDR2 are LNHDA and SQIVND (reference sequence). Trimming cost V 1 base and J 2 bases, with 5 bases left between them. CDR3 sequence: CASSIGGNTGELFF. The DNA of the CDR3 is TGTGCCAGTAGTATAGGGGGAAACACCGGGGAGCTGTTTTTT.

This clone was seen only once. The chain employs TRBV7-9 and TRBJ2-3; D might be TRBD2 (5 bases). CDR3 length: 13 residues. Germline CDR1 reads SEHNR; CDR2 reads FQNEAQ (reference sequence). Deletions cut 7 bases from V and 5 bases from J, with 13 bases between. CDR3 in DNA: TGTGCCAGCACCCATTGGACTGAAGATACGCAGTATTTT. Translating gives CASTHWTEDTQYF.

V gene TRBV7-2 combines with J gene TRBJ2-1; 10 nucleotides agree with TRBD2. V shed 6 bases and J 8 bases; nucleotides not matched to a gene: 10. CDR1 is SGHTA, CDR2 FQGNSA, per germline. This CDR3 contains 15 residues. The CDR3 DNA reads TGTGCCAGCAGGGACGGGCTAGCGGGGGTTGATGAGCAGTTCTTC. Translating gives CASRDGLAGVDEQFF. Together with reference TRBV7-2 and TRBJ2-1, the CDR3 gives the full variable domain: GAGVSQSPSNKVTEKGKDVELRCDPISGHTALYWYRQSLGQGLEFLIYFQGNSAPDKSGLPSDRFSAERTGGSVSTLTIQRTQQEDSAVYLCASRDGLAGVDEQFFGPGTRLTVL.

Comment on this clone: Other DNA sequences within the sample encode an identical CDR3. This rearrangement joins TRBV4-1 to TRBJ2-1; TRBD2 agrees at 9 bases. Looked up from germline, CDR1 is MGHRA and CDR2 is YSYEKL. V lost 2 bases to trimming and J lost 10 bases; unmatched junction nucleotides: 9. This CDR3 region has 15 residues. DNA for the CDR3: TGCGCCAGCAGCCAACTCGCGGGAGGGGGGGTGGAGCAGTTCTTC. The encoded protein is CASSQLAGGGVEQFF.

The chain couples TRBV5-1 to TRBJ1-1; the D is unclear. In germline, CDR1 is SGHRS, CDR2 YFSETQ. This CDR3 comprises 14 residues. V shed 0 bases and J shed 6 bases, with 12 bases lying between them. The CDR3 loop is CASSLGEGLPEAFF. CDR3 nucleotide sequence: TGCGCCAGCAGCTTGGGGGAAGGGTTACCTGAAGCTTTCTTT.

The V gene is TRBV4-1, the J gene TRBJ1-4, with a tentative D call TRBD1 (6 bases). Germline assignment: CDR1 MGHRA and CDR2 YSYEKL. The V gene lost 1 base and the J gene lost 6 bases, with 15 bases spanning the gap. CDR3 length: 16 residues. The DNA of the CDR3 is TGCGCCAGCAGCCAAGCTTACTTCTCAGGGGATGAAAAACTGTTTTTT. It is translated as CASSQAYFSGDEKLFF.

The rearrangement joins TRBV5-1 to TRBJ2-1; no clear D gene. The CDR3 runs to 13 residues. V was shortened by 6 bases and J by 6 bases, with 13 bases between the two germline ends. Germline assignment: CDR1 SGHRS and CDR2 YFSETQ. CDR3: CASIDSLSNEQFF. The CDR3 DNA sequence: TGCGCCAGCATAGACTCTCTGAGCAATGAGCAGTTCTTC.

The rearrangement uses TRBV4-1 and TRBJ2-2; D is undetermined. This CDR3 comprises 14 residues. The germline V gene has CDR1 MGHRA and CDR2 YSYEKL. V lost 0 bases, J lost 6 bases, and 8 bases lay in between. Written as DNA, the CDR3 is TGCGCCAGCAGCCAAGATTGGACGGCCGGGGAGCTGTTTTTT. This gives the protein CASSQDWTAGELFF.

This clone was recorded once. The chain uses TRBV9 and TRBJ2-3; TRBD1 matches 9 bases. CDR3 length: 15 amino acids. V shed 3 bases, J shed 3 bases, and the junction held 5 bases outside the gene matches. Germline V gene sequence: CDR1 SGDLS, CDR2 YYNGEE. CDR3 nucleotides: TGTGCCAGCAGCGAAACAGGGGGCTCTACAGATACGCAGTATTTT. Amino acid sequence: CASSETGGSTDTQYF. The variable domain in full, with the rest retrieved from reference TRBV9 and TRBJ2-3, is DSGVTQTPKHLITATGQRVTLRCSPRSGDLSVYWYQQSLDQGLQFLIQYYNGEERAKGNILERFSAQQFPDLHSELNLSSLELGDSALYFCASSETGGSTDTQYFGPGTRLTVL.

This sequence joins TRBV11-2 and TRBJ2-7, with no clear D. This CDR3 region has 11 residues. Trimming removed 5 bases from V and 2 bases from J, with 4 bases in between. Germline V lookup: CDR1 SGHAT, CDR2 FQNNGV. CDR3 bases: TGTGCCAGCAGCGGACCCTACGAGCAGTACTTC. As protein: CASSGPYEQYF. Full variable domain (missing parts from reference TRBV11-2 and TRBJ2-7): EAGVAQSPRYKIIEKRQSVAFWCNPISGHATLYWYQQILGQGPKLLIQFQNNGVVDDSQLPKDRFSAERLKGVDSTLKIQPAKLEDSAVYLCASSGPYEQYFGPGTRLTVT.

This clone was detected once. The CDR3 region is CSVKTIRGLVTDTQYF. The CDR3 nucleotides are TGCAGCGTTAAAACCATCAGGGGGCTAGTCACAGATACGCAGTATTTT. The genes are TRBV29-1 and TRBJ2-3, with 8 positions matching TRBD1. The length of the CDR3 is 16 residues. The junction had 12 bases not matched to a gene; V was cut back by 5 bases and J by 2 bases. Looked up from germline, CDR1 is SQVTM and CDR2 is ANQGSEA.

This chain connects TRBV19 to TRBJ2-3, with D maybe TRBD2 (7 bases). Germline lookup yields CDR1 LNHDA and CDR2 SQIVND (reference sequence). Trimming pared 5 bases from V and 3 bases from J, leaving 21 bases between. This CDR3 comprises 17 residues. The CDR3 is CASSGGASGGATDTQYF. Written as DNA, the CDR3 is TGTGCCAGTAGTGGGGGGGCGAGCGGAGGTGCTACAGATACGCAGTATTTT.

A single count supports this clone. V gene TRBV7-9 combines with J gene TRBJ2-7; TRBD1 is a possible D gene (6 bases). This CDR3 comprises 14 residues. Germline CDR1 SEHNR, CDR2 FQNEAQ (reference sequence). Deletions cut 6 bases from V and 2 bases from J, with 14 bases between. CDR3 in amino acids: CASSSGTNTYEQYF. The CDR3 bases are TGTGCCAGCAGTTCCGGGACAAATACCTACGAGCAGTACTTC.

J is TRBJ2-1 and V is TRBV4-3; TRBD2 agrees at 12 bases. Germline CDR1 LGHNA, CDR2 YSLEER. This CDR3 has 18 residues. V trimming: 0 bases; J trimming: 7 bases; junction bases outside the gene matches: 10. This chain's CDR3 is CASSQESVRLAGENEQFF. The DNA of the CDR3 is TGCGCCAGCAGCCAAGAAAGTGTTCGACTAGCGGGGGAAAATGAGCAGTTCTTC.

The chain carries TRBV7-9 and TRBJ1-1; D unclear. Germline CDR1 SEHNR, CDR2 FQNEAQ (reference sequence). The V and J ends lost 5 bases and 1 base respectively, with 5 bases between them. This CDR3 is built from 12 residues. The CDR3 protein is CASSPENTEAFF. The CDR3 DNA reads as TGTGCCAGCAGCCCCGAGAACACTGAAGCTTTCTTT.

The chain recombines TRBV7-9 with TRBJ2-7; D is ambiguous. Trimming removed 4 bases at V and 2 bases at J, with 12 bases between. CDR3 length equals 14 residues. Germline assignment: CDR1 SEHNR and CDR2 FQNEAQ (reference sequence). For the CDR3, the DNA is TGTGCCAGCAGCTCGTCGGACCGCCCCTACGAGCAGTACTTC. It yields the protein CASSSSDRPYEQYF.

J is TRBJ2-7 and V is TRBV30; 9 bases agree with TRBD1. Unmatched junction bases numbered 9, after V lost 5 bases and J lost 4 bases. The CDR3 spans 14 residues. Germline lookup yields CDR1 GTSNPN and CDR2 SVGIG (reference sequence). The CDR3 DNA sequence: TGTGCCTGGGGCCTCGGTGACAGGGGGTACGAGCAGTACTTC. Translating gives CAWGLGDRGYEQYF.